Sequencing of this T cell receptor beta chain was carried out in a study of tumor-infiltrating lymphocytes in primary liver carcinoma. Study-wide background: These patients were men and women whose ages were 30 to 69 years. Notes on the study in general: Tumor-adjacent and tumor-blood pairs displayed less overlap than did pairs of tumor regions.

A remark on this clonotype: Its antigen is not identified. At one end the junction does not follow the germline gene, possibly because of a read error.

This CDR3 has 13 residues. In germline, CDR1 is MNHNY, CDR2 SVGAGI (reference sequence). The tissue used was unsorted bulk material of about 19-33 mg. RNA and DNA were co-extracted from it with the AllPrep DNA/RNA mini kit. The input was approximately 500 ng total RNA; TCR beta cDNA was made from it with a constant-region primer. Three rounds of nested multiplex PCR with slightly modified ARM-PCR produced TCR beta libraries. For 10 cycles apiece, the opening two PCR rounds ran with TRBV1-TRBV30 forward primers and a C-beta reverse primer. TCRdb reanalysed the multiplex PCR reads using MiXCR and keeps one entry per CDR3 protein. The sample carries 40,000 to 55,000 distinct CDR3 sequences, over 65% recorded once.

The TCR sequence derives from a man aged 35-49 years with primary liver carcinoma and hepatitis B virus infection. Specimen: liver tumor tissue from sampling region 5. Described subset: tumor region T5, tumor centre. This rearrangement joins TRBV6-6 to TRBJ2-4; no clear D. Here the CDR3 reads CANSYAQKNFQYF. The CDR3 DNA reads as TGTGCCAACAGTTATGCGCAGAAAAACTTTCAGTACTTC.